This TCR beta chain was recovered during a study of shared clonotypes between healthy human individuals. Study-wide results and caveats: Few donors restricted represented genetic and exposure-history diversity. Naive subsets tended to show greater estimated richness than memory subsets.

CD45RO negativity and positive selection for CCR7 defined naive CD8 cells, a population that excluded terminally differentiated effector memory CD45RA+ cells. The CDR3 loop spans 14 amino acids. The V end lost 0 bases, the J end lost 0 bases, and 6 bases lay between the germline ends. Germline CDR1 and CDR2: LGHNA and YSLEER. A remark on this clone: Its antigen remains unidentified.

Sequencing used immunoSEQ multiplex PCR; TCRdb keeps in-frame clones, though not all of them. The sample shows about 2.1 million clones, 93% of them seen only once. The chain is built from TRBV4-3 and TRBJ2-7, with no clear D. This TCR derives from a man in his late teens or twenties in good health. Some clones in this sample may be carry-over from other donors' samples. The sequencing sample was made of naive CD8+ T cells from PBMCs. This CDR3 reads CASSQEMASYEQYF. The DNA of the CDR3 is TGCGCCAGCAGCCAAGAAATGGCCTCCTACGAGCAGTACTTC.